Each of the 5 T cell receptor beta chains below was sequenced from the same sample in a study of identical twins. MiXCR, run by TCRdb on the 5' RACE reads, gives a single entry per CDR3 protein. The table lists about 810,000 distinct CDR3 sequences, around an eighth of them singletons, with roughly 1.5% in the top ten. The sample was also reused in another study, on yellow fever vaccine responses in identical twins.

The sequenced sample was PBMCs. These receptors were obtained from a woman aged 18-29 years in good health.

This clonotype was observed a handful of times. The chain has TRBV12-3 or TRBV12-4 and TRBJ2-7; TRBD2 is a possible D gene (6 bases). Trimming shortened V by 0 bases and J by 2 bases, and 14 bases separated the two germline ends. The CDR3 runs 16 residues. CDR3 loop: CASSLAGGPRPYEQYF. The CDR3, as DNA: TGTGCCAGCAGTTTAGCGGGAGGCCCGAGACCCTACGAGCAGTACTTC.

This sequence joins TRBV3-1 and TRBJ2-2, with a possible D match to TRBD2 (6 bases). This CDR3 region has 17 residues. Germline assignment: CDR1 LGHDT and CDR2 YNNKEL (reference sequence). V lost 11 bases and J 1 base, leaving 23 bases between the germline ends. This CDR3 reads CASCRLGGAKNTGELFF. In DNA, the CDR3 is TGTGCCTCCTGCCGGTTGGGGGGAGCGAAGAACACCGGGGAGCTGTTTTTT.

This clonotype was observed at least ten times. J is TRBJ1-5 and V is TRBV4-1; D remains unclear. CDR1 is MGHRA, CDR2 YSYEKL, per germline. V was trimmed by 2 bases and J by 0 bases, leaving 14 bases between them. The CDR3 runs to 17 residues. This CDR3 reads CASSQWDRGNSNQPQHF. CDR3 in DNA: TGCGCCAGCAGCCAATGGGATCGGGGTAATAGCAATCAGCCCCAGCATTTT.

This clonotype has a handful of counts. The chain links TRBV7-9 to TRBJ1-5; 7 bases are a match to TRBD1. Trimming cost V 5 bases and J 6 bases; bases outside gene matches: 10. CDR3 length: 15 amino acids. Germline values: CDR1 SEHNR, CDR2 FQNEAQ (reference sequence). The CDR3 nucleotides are TGTGCCAGCAGCCACGGACAGGAAGCGGGTCAGCCCCAGCATTTT. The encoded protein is CASSHGQEAGQPQHF.

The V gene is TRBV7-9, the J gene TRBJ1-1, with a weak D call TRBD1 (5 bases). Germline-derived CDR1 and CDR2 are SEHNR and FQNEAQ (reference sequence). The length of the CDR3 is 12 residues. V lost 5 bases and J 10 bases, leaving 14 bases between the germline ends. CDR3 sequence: CASSRSIGAAFF. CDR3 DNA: TGTGCCAGCAGCCGCTCCATTGGGGCAGCTTTCTTT.